The present entry profiles one TCR beta chain with its context. The antigen is not known. In the PCR, 60 Vbeta and 13 Jbeta primers were used. Libraries were prepared by immunoSEQ multiplex PCR; TCRdb keeps only in-frame clonotypes and omits some of them. The sample lists about 200,000 clones; about four fifths were seen once. This sample was taken from a study of cytomegalovirus exposure and HLA in healthy donors. Study observations and caveats: HLA allele associations emerged for roughly 16,000 TCR beta sequences in a later analysis, at 0.05 false discovery rate. The study put 150 or so TCR beta chains on its list as cytomegalovirus-associated.

The ends lost 4 bases at V and 1 base at J; junction bases unmatched: 10. The CDR3 has 16 residues. From germline, CDR1 is SGHDN and CDR2 FVKESK. This sequence was found in a man aged 35 to 55 in good health and CMV-seropositive. V gene TRBV14 combines with J gene TRBJ2-7; TRBD1 matches at 7 bases. Sequencing was done on a sample of PBMCs. This chain's CDR3 is CASSPSTGTESYEQYF. The CDR3 nucleotides read TGTGCCAGCAGCCCTTCTACCGGGACAGAATCCTACGAGCAGTACTTC.